This is a list of T cell receptor beta chains from one sample in a study of blood T cell repertoires in COVID-19. The protocol was immunoSEQ multiplex PCR, while the TCRdb copy is restricted to in-frame clones and leaves out a portion. The repertoire consists of fewer than 350,000 clones, with about 85% occurring once and the leading ten covering 1.9%. The sequencing input was PBMCs or T cells enriched from blood (not recorded which). These receptors originate from a woman aged 25 to 39 who had been exposed to COVID-19. CDR3s include the opening cysteine and the closing phenylalanine or tryptophan.

V	J	CDR3
TRBV5-1	TRBJ1-1	CASSLRVVSTEAFF
TRBV27	TRBJ2-7	CASSFPGLNEQYF
TRBV28	TRBJ1-1	CASSLFVGTGSTEAFF
TRBV7-9	TRBJ2-7	CASSNRQGASNEQYF
TRBV9	TRBJ2-7	CASSAGVGEQYF
TRBV7-6	TRBJ2-1	CASSPPGVRVHEQFF
TRBV5-1	TRBJ1-2	CASSLEGLYGYTF
TRBV18	TRBJ1-2	CASSPRDRGREGYTF
TRBV18	TRBJ1-4	CASSQRDATNEKLFF
TRBV7-2	TRBJ2-3	CASSTSSGGLSTDTQYF
TRBV28	TRBJ2-3	CASRPPTTGGVDTQYF
TRBV28	TRBJ2-7	CASSLGGADYEQYF
TRBV4-2	TRBJ2-5	CASSRDRGETQYF
TRBV2	TRBJ1-2	CASSARVGYTF
TRBV27	TRBJ1-1	CASSPVGGRAFF
TRBV6-5	TRBJ1-2	CASRTQDNYGYTF
TRBV28	TRBJ1-6	CASSSPFDRGVFSPLHF
TRBV24-1	TRBJ1-2	CATSDLSTDGYTF
TRBV7-2	TRBJ1-1	CASSPTGFEAFF
TRBV5-1	TRBJ2-7	CASSPAGYEQYF
TRBV5-8	TRBJ1-4	CASSKDRFNEKLFF
TRBV3-1/TRBV3-2	TRBJ1-5	CASSQVRDQPQHF
TRBV24-1	TRBJ2-2	CATSDLQGNTGELFF
TRBV7-3	TRBJ2-1	CASSPSTGLVNEQFF
TRBV7-3	TRBJ2-6	CASSSRLLGANVLTF
TRBV6-5	TRBJ2-7	CASRGYPYEQYF
TRBV30	TRBJ2-7	CAWSVNRVYEQYF
TRBV28	TRBJ1-2	CAGGGQYYGYTF
TRBV28	TRBJ2-4	CASSGAGGLPNIQYF
TRBV9	TRBJ2-3	CASSVLAGGQDTQYF
TRBV28	TRBJ1-1	CASSPSDSTEAFF
TRBV19	TRBJ2-1	CASGLAGGNEQFF
TRBV12-3/TRBV12-4	TRBJ2-1	CAISGSYNEQFF
TRBV12-3/TRBV12-4	TRBJ2-5	CAGSKGVGETQYF
TRBV27	TRBJ1-6	CASRLQGPNSPLHF
TRBV28	TRBJ1-4	CASSLSREGKLFF
TRBV7-3	TRBJ2-5	CASSRTVQETQYF
TRBV4-1	TRBJ2-1	CASSQDRSSLRNEQFF
TRBV11-2	TRBJ1-1	CASSVTGGDTEAFF
TRBV19	TRBJ2-1	CASTETGNNEQFF
TRBV4-2	TRBJ1-5	CASSQDRLPQPQHF
TRBV7-8	TRBJ1-1	CASSSDPTGWNTEAFF
TRBV10-1	TRBJ1-2	CASTAGRNGYTF
TRBV4-2	TRBJ1-2	CASSQERILTVDGYTF
TRBV15	TRBJ1-5	CATSREGRAMSPQHF
TRBV11-3	TRBJ2-1	CASSLGTSSQFF
TRBV7-9	TRBJ2-7	CASFGAWAGEQYF
TRBV5-4	TRBJ2-5	CASSYREETQYF
TRBV14	TRBJ1-4	CASSAQVTGELFF
TRBV6-2/TRBV6-3	TRBJ2-1	CASTYPGQGNYNEQFF
TRBV19	TRBJ2-3	CASSRQVGTSTDTQYF
TRBV7-2	TRBJ2-1	CASSPTGVREQFF
TRBV5-8	TRBJ2-1	CASSLRQGGRGEQFF
TRBV9	TRBJ1-5	CASSVAPSGFNQPQHF